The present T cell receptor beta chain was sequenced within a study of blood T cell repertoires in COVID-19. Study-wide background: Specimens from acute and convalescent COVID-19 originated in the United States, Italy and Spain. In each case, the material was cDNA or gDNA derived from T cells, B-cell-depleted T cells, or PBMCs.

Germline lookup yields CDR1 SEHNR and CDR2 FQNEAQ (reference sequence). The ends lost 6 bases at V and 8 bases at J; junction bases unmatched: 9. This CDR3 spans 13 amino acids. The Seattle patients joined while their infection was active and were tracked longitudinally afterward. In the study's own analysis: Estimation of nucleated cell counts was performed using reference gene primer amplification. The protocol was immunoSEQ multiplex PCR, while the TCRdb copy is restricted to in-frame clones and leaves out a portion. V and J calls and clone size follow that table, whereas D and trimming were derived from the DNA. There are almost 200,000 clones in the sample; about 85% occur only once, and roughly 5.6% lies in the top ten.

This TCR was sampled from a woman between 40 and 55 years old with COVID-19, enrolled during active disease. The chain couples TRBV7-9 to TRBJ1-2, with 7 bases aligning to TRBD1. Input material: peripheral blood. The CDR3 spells CASSSGTVQGYTF. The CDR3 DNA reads TGTGCCAGCAGTTCCGGGACAGTTCAGGGCTACACCTTC.